Sequencing of this T cell receptor (beta chain) was carried out in a study of Graves' ophthalmopathy and Graves' hyperthyroidism. Study-level findings and limits: Between ophthalmopathy and stable hyperthyroidism, a 13-signature model drew a separation with around 88% sensitivity and less than 83% specificity.

Disease in donors with ophthalmopathy had moderate-to-severe activity, CAS ≥3, NOSPECS ≥4 and under 3 months' duration. CDR1 and CDR2 (germline): MNHEY, SMNVEV (reference sequence). Between the trimmed V and J ends, which lost 5 bases and 6 bases, there was a span of 13 bases. This CDR3 is built from 13 residues. The sequenced template was RNA, covering the TCR beta CDR3 region. After a first-round RT-PCR with HTBI primers, a second-round multiplex PCR was run. MiXCR, run by TCRdb on the multiplex PCR reads, gives a single entry per CDR3 protein. The sample lists 600,000 to 950,000 distinct CDR3 sequences, roughly 40% seen once, with 40% to 55% in the top ten. In this sample, this clonotype turned up a few times. Its antigen is not known.

The J gene is TRBJ1-2, the V gene TRBV27; no reliable D call. The sequence derives from an adult man with Graves' ophthalmopathy. Material for sequencing was peripheral blood. Here the CDR3 DNA reads TGTGCCAGCAGTCTTAACGGACCCCATGGCTACACCTTC. Translating gives CASSLNGPHGYTF.